The 27 T cell receptor beta chains below come from one sample, sequenced in a study of T-cell memory formation after mild COVID-19. TCRdb called the 5' RACE reads again in MiXCR, with one record for every CDR3 protein. The data show about 82,000 distinct CDR3 sequences, more than 13% seen once. Sequencing was done on a sample of PBMCs or a T cell subset sorted from them (not recorded which). The receptors shown here come from a man between 18 and 35 years old who had mild COVID-19 (a few samples of this study predate the infection). Cell type and time point are not known.

The CDR3 is CSAEGQGGTQYF. The CDR3 bases are TGCAGCGCCGAGGGACAGGGGGGTACGCAGTATTTT. The chain is built from TRBV29-1 and TRBJ2-3; TRBD1 aligns across 11 bases. Trimming removed 7 bases from V and 8 bases from J; junction bases left unmatched: 5. The CDR3 is 12 amino acids. Germline CDR1 SQVTM, CDR2 ANQGSEA.

This clonotype has ten or more counts. The V call is TRBV7-9, the J call TRBJ2-7, with 8 bases aligning to TRBD1. The trim removed 5 bases at V and 7 bases at J, leaving 7 bases unmatched. This CDR3 comprises 13 residues. The V gene's germline CDR1 is SEHNR and CDR2 FQNEAQ (reference sequence). CDR3 sequence (DNA): TGTGCCAGCAGCGTTCCGGACAGGGCGGAGCAGTACTTC. It yields the protein CASSVPDRAEQYF. Supplemented by reference TRBV7-9 and TRBJ2-7, the full variable domain reads DTGVSQNPRHKITKRGQNVTFRCDPISEHNRLYWYRQTLGQGPEFLTYFQNEAQLEKSRLLSDRFSAERPKGSFSTLEIQRTEQGDSAMYLCASSVPDRAEQYFGPGTRLTVT.

The chain recombines TRBV4-1 with TRBJ2-7, with 7 bases aligning to TRBD1. V trimming: 5 bases; J trimming: 0 bases; junction bases outside the gene matches: 1. The germline V gene has CDR1 MGHRA and CDR2 YSYEKL. CDR3 length equals 13 residues. In DNA form, the CDR3 reads TGCGCCAGCAGCGGACAGGCCTCCTACGAGCAGTACTTC. Translated, it gives CASSGQASYEQYF.

This clonotype appeared a few times. The genes are TRBV12-5 and TRBJ2-3, with D hard to call. With 8 bases removed from V and 3 bases from J, the gap between germline ends came to 6 bases. CDR1 LGHNT and CDR2 FRNRAP come from the germline V gene. The CDR3 has 11 residues. CDR3 nucleotides: TGTGCTAGTTTAGAAACAGATACGCAGTATTTT. Residues: CASLETDTQYF.

J is TRBJ1-6 and V is TRBV5-1; D not resolved. The CDR3 extends over 15 amino acids. CDR1 and CDR2 (germline): SGHRS, YFSETQ. Trimming cost V 1 base and J 5 bases, with 10 bases left between them. The CDR3 is CASSLRAEHNSPLHF. The CDR3 DNA sequence: TGCGCCAGCAGCTTGAGAGCAGAGCATAATTCACCCCTCCACTTT.

This clonotype was counted ten times or more. V and J are TRBV12-3 or TRBV12-4 and TRBJ2-3; D call uncertain. V gave up 2 bases and J gave up 1 base, with 4 bases separating them. The CDR3 is made up of 13 amino acids. This chain's CDR3 is CASSLYRTDTQYF. For the CDR3, the DNA is TGTGCCAGCAGTTTATACCGCACAGATACGCAGTATTTT.

This clonotype came up many times. The chain carries TRBV12-3 or TRBV12-4 and TRBJ2-7; D not certain. This CDR3 has 12 amino acids. The V end lost 8 bases, the J end lost 4 bases, and 12 bases lay between the germline ends. CDR3 DNA sequence: TGTGCCAGCGCCAGTTTATCGTACGAGCAGTACTTC. This encodes CASASLSYEQYF.

This clonotype has only a few counts. This chain uses TRBV12-3 or TRBV12-4 with TRBJ2-7; TRBD1 aligns across 7 bases. Trimming at V came to 6 bases and at J to 0 bases, leaving 2 bases not matched to a gene. This CDR3 comprises 13 residues. The CDR3 spells CASRGDSSYEQYF. The CDR3 DNA follows: TGTGCCAGCAGGGGGGACAGCTCCTACGAGCAGTACTTC.

This clonotype was seen a few times. This chain connects TRBV11-2 to TRBJ2-2; D is possibly TRBD1 (6 bases). The CDR3 spans 14 residues. V was trimmed by 5 bases and J by 7 bases, leaving 14 bases between them. Germline V gene data show CDR1 as SGHAT and CDR2 as FQNNGV. The CDR3 DNA sequence: TGTGCCAGCAGCCCGCGGACAGTGCACGGGGAGCTGTTTTTT. This codes for CASSPRTVHGELFF.

This clonotype has just a few counts. The chain couples TRBV14 to TRBJ2-1, with 7 positions matching TRBD1. After removal of 4 bases from V and 7 bases from J, the junction contained 4 bases not matched to a gene. The CDR3 spans 13 residues. CDR1 SGHDN and CDR2 FVKESK come from the germline V gene. The CDR3 DNA sequence: TGTGCCAGCAGCCTGTCACAGGGGAATGAGCAGTTCTTC. This gives the protein CASSLSQGNEQFF.

This clonotype was counted a few times. The genes are TRBV5-1 and TRBJ2-3; 9 bases line up with TRBD1. This CDR3 contains 15 residues. Germline V gene data show CDR1 as SGHRS and CDR2 as YFSETQ. J was trimmed by 4 bases and V by 3 bases; bases with no gene match: 6. CDR3 loop: CASSSGQGGADTQYF. The CDR3 DNA is TGCGCCAGCAGCTCGGGACAGGGTGGTGCAGATACGCAGTATTTT.

With respect to this clonotype: A single base separates this from a much larger clone, so it may be a read error. The chain has TRBV7-8 and TRBJ2-3; 9 positions match TRBD2. The CDR3 runs to 15 residues. CDR1 and CDR2 (germline): SGHVS, FQNEAQ. The CDR3 DNA reads TGTGCCAGCAGGGAGACAGGGACTAGCACAGAAACGCAGTATTTT. Protein: CASRETGTSTETQYF.

This clonotype has a handful of counts. The chain joins TRBV27 to TRBJ2-7, with 11 bases lining up with TRBD2. The CDR3 has 16 residues. With 6 bases clipped from V and 4 bases from J, the junction kept 11 bases outside the gene matches. Germline lookup yields CDR1 MNHEY and CDR2 SMNVEV (reference sequence). DNA for the CDR3: TGTGCCAGCAGCCAAACCTCTAGCGGGGGGAGGTACGAGCAGTACTTC. Amino acids: CASSQTSSGGRYEQYF.

V gene TRBV7-9 combines with J gene TRBJ2-5; D gene unclear. Trimming left V 0 bases short and J 7 bases short, with 12 bases between. CDR3 size: 14 residues. Germline lookup yields CDR1 SEHNR and CDR2 FQNEAQ (reference sequence). The CDR3 nucleotides read TGTGCCAGCAGCTTAGCGGCCCCGTGGGGGACCCAGTACTTC. As protein: CASSLAAPWGTQYF.

J is TRBJ1-5 and V is TRBV10-3; D is uncertain. The V gene lost 4 bases and the J gene lost 3 bases, with 7 bases spanning the gap. Germline assignment: CDR1 ENHRY and CDR2 SYGVKD. There are 13 residues in the CDR3. The CDR3 sequence: CAISGGNNQPQHF. In DNA form, the CDR3 reads TGTGCCATCAGTGGAGGGAACAATCAGCCCCAGCATTTT.

CDR3: CASSRGLIGNEQFF. The CDR3 region has the DNA TGTGCCAGCAGCCGGGGGCTGATCGGGAATGAGCAGTTCTTC. This chain uses TRBV3-1 with TRBJ2-1; maybe TRBD1 (6 bases). V was pared by 4 bases and J by 7 bases, with 14 bases between. This CDR3 spans 14 amino acids. Germline V CDR1 and CDR2: LGHDT, YNNKEL (reference sequence).

The J gene is TRBJ2-7, the V gene TRBV20-1, with D uncertain. Per germline, CDR1 DFQATT and CDR2 SNEGSKA (reference sequence). This CDR3 is built from 12 residues. V was cut by 1 base and J by 3 bases, with 7 bases left in between. CDR3 coding DNA: TGCAGTGCTAGAGTTGGGTTCTACGAGCAGTACGTC. Protein: CSARVGFYEQYV.

The V gene is TRBV12-3 or TRBV12-4, the J gene TRBJ1-1; perhaps TRBD1 as D (6 bases). The germline V and J ends were trimmed by 1 base and 8 bases, with 11 bases remaining between them. The CDR3 runs 13 residues. This CDR3 reads CASSLVVRGEAFF. DNA of the CDR3: TGTGCCAGCAGTTTAGTTGTGAGGGGGGAAGCTTTCTTT.

In nucleotides, the CDR3 is TGCGCCAGCAGCCAAATATCCGGGACTAGCGGCGCAGATACGCAGTATTTT. Amino acids: CASSQISGTSGADTQYF. J is TRBJ2-3 and V is TRBV4-3, with 11 nucleotides matching TRBD2. Germline lookup yields CDR1 LGHNA and CDR2 YSLEER. This CDR3 contains 17 residues. V shed 2 bases and J 4 bases; nucleotides not matched to a gene: 8.

This clonotype showed up just a few times. The chain couples TRBV6-5 to TRBJ2-6; the D is unclear. The germline V gene has CDR1 MNHEY and CDR2 SVGAGI. There are 16 residues in the CDR3. Trimming stripped 3 bases from V and 0 bases from J, with 9 bases between. The CDR3 region is CASSYLWDSGANVLTF. CDR3 nucleotide sequence: TGTGCCAGCAGTTATCTCTGGGACTCTGGGGCCAACGTCCTGACTTTC.

This clonotype occurred a few times. At one of its ends the junction is not consistent with the germline gene, which may arise from a read error. This chain uses TRBV11-2 with TRBJ2-1; D not certain. This CDR3 has 14 residues. The germline CDR1 and CDR2 sequences are SGHAT and FQNNGV. CDR3 sequence (DNA): TGTGCCAGCAGCCTAGACAACTCCTACAATGAGCAGTTCTTC. Translation gives CASSLDNSYNEQFF.

This clonotype was seen a few times. The V call is TRBV6-5, the J call TRBJ1-5, with D tentatively TRBD1 (6 bases). Trimming shortened V by 6 bases and J by 7 bases, and 13 bases separated the two germline ends. Germline-derived CDR1 and CDR2 are MNHEY and SVGAGI. The CDR3 consists of 13 residues. Here the CDR3 reads CASSRGGVQPQHF. The CDR3 nucleotides read TGTGCCAGCAGCAGAGGGGGGGTACAGCCCCAGCATTTT.

The chain uses TRBV10-3 and TRBJ1-3, with TRBD1 identical over 7 bases. This CDR3 has 12 residues. CDR1 is ENHRY and CDR2 is SYGVKD in the germline V gene. The junction had 4 bases not matched to a gene; V was cut back by 10 bases and J by 4 bases. The CDR3 reads CATTGAGNTIYF. The CDR3 nucleotides read TGTGCCACCACAGGGGCGGGAAACACCATATATTTT.

The gene calls are TRBV27 and TRBJ1-2; no reliable D call. Germline assignment: CDR1 MNHEY and CDR2 SMNVEV (reference sequence). The CDR3 spans 16 residues. V lost 5 bases and J 1 base, leaving 17 bases between the germline ends. CDR3 DNA: TGTGCCAGCAGTCTAAGCACCCGACACCTTAACTATGGCTACACCTTC. This encodes CASSLSTRHLNYGYTF.

This clonotype turned up a few times. The rearrangement uses TRBV25-1 and TRBJ1-1; D gene ambiguous. CDR3 size: 12 residues. Trimming cost V 7 bases and J 4 bases, with 10 bases left between them. CDR1 MGHDK and CDR2 SYGVNS come from the germline V gene. CDR3 coding DNA: TGTGCCAGCAAGGGCATAAGCACTGAAGCTTTCTTT. Translated: CASKGISTEAFF.

This clonotype was counted a few times. The V gene is TRBV29-1, the J gene TRBJ1-1; tentative D call: TRBD1 (5 bases). The CDR3 contains 13 residues. Germline assignment: CDR1 SQVTM and CDR2 ANQGSEA. V lost 6 bases and J lost 0, with 11 bases in between. The CDR3 DNA follows: TGCAGCGTCCTGACAGCCTTGAACACTGAAGCTTTCTTT. This encodes CSVLTALNTEAFF.

This clonotype was observed a few times. The chain couples TRBV7-6 to TRBJ2-7; 9 bases match TRBD1. Trimming removed 5 bases from V and 3 bases from J; junction bases left unmatched: 5. The CDR3 contains 14 residues. CDR1 is SGHVS, CDR2 FNYEAQ, per germline. CDR3 amino acids: CASSAGTGNYEQYF. In DNA form, the CDR3 reads TGTGCCAGCAGCGCTGGGACAGGGAACTACGAGCAGTACTTC.